The 21 T cell receptor beta chains presented below share a single source sample, sequenced in a study of cytomegalovirus exposure and HLA in healthy donors. In the PCR, 60 Vbeta and 13 Jbeta primers were used. Only in-frame clones appear in the TCRdb table, and some are missing; sequencing was by immunoSEQ multiplex PCR. Here the sample spans approximately 120,000 clones, about 78% being singletons. Material: PBMCs. The receptor set was obtained from a female donor in good health and CMV-seronegative.

There are a few counts of this clone. This chain connects TRBV7-9 to TRBJ1-1; D unclear. CDR1 and CDR2 from the germline V gene are SEHNR and FQNEAQ (reference sequence). V lost 5 bases and J 4 bases, leaving 14 bases between the germline ends. There are 14 residues in the CDR3. For the CDR3, the DNA is TGTGCCAGCAGCCCCACCTTCGGGGTCACTGAAGCTTTCTTT. Translating gives CASSPTFGVTEAFF.

The rearrangement links TRBV9 to TRBJ2-3, with D tentatively TRBD2 (5 bases). Germline loops: CDR1 SGDLS, CDR2 YYNGEE. Trimming removed 2 bases from V and 2 bases from J, with 12 bases in between. The CDR3 runs 15 residues. The CDR3, as DNA: TGTGCCAGCAGCGTCGGACCGGGGTCCACAGATACGCAGTATTTT. This sequence encodes CASSVGPGSTDTQYF.

This chain joins TRBV5-8 and TRBJ2-3, with TRBD2 matching 13 bases. The germline gives CDR1 SGHTS, CDR2 YDEGEE. V was pared by 4 bases and J by 6 bases, with 5 bases of the junction left unmatched. CDR3 length: 15 amino acids. The CDR3 DNA reads TGTGCCAGCAGCCAGGGACTAGCGGGGTTGGATACGCAGTATTTT. It codes for CASSQGLAGLDTQYF.

The chain has TRBV7-3 and TRBJ1-1; 7 bases align to TRBD1. V shed 5 bases and J 5 bases; nucleotides not matched to a gene: 5. The CDR3 is made up of 13 amino acids. Looked up from germline, CDR1 is SGHTA and CDR2 is FQGTGA. DNA of the CDR3: TGTGCCAGCAGCATTGACAGGGAAACTGAAGCTTTCTTT. Its protein product is CASSIDRETEAFF.

With regard to this clone: Distinct nucleotide sequences in the sample also encode this CDR3. The chain employs TRBV6-1 and TRBJ1-2, with D maybe TRBD1 (5 bases). The CDR3 loop spans 13 amino acids. Deletions cut 2 bases from V and 5 bases from J, with 9 bases between. Germline V lookup: CDR1 MNHNS, CDR2 SASEGT. CDR3 in amino acids: CASSESRGYGYTF. CDR3 sequence (DNA): TGTGCCAGCAGTGAATCCCGGGGGTATGGCTACACCTTC.

This chain links TRBV28 with TRBJ1-5; D may be TRBD1 (5 bases). V dropped 5 bases and J dropped 9 bases, with 14 bases sitting between them. From germline, CDR1 is MDHEN and CDR2 SYDVKM. This CDR3 has 13 residues. The CDR3 DNA follows: TGTGCCAGCAGTACCAGGGCTGCAGCGCCCCAGCATTTT. Translating it yields CASSTRAAAPQHF.

This clone was counted a single time. J is TRBJ2-7 and V is TRBV6-5; D gene unclear. Germline V CDR1 and CDR2: MNHEY, SVGAGI. Trimming cost V 4 bases and J 1 base, with 11 bases left between them. The CDR3 extends over 14 amino acids. The CDR3 region has the DNA TGTGCCAGCAGTTCACCACAGCCTTCCTACGAGCAGTACTTC. Its translation: CASSSPQPSYEQYF.

V gene TRBV6-1 combines with J gene TRBJ2-7; 7 bases are a match to TRBD1. Per germline, CDR1 MNHNS and CDR2 SASEGT. The CDR3 is 11 residues long. The J segment lost 3 bases and the V segment lost 7 bases, leaving 0 bases of the junction unmatched. The CDR3 coding sequence is TGTGCCAGCACAGGGGGCTACGAGCAGTACTTC. This translates into CASTGGYEQYF.

This sequence joins TRBV9 and TRBJ2-3; TRBD2 matches at 8 bases. This CDR3 is built from 17 residues. Per germline, CDR1 SGDLS and CDR2 YYNGEE. The V gene end was trimmed by 3 bases and the J gene end by 2 bases; junction bases not matched to a gene: 11. The CDR3 loop reads CASSGSGSTTNTDTQYF. The CDR3 DNA follows: TGTGCCAGCAGCGGAAGCGGGAGCACCACAAACACAGATACGCAGTATTTT.

This rearrangement joins TRBV27 to TRBJ1-2; weak D call: TRBD1 (6 bases). The V end lost 5 bases, the J end lost 12 bases, and 22 bases lay between the germline ends. CDR3 length: 14 residues. CDR1 MNHEY and CDR2 SMNVEV come from the germline V gene (reference sequence). The CDR3: CASSTTTGFGVHTF. Here the CDR3 DNA reads TGTGCCAGCAGTACCACGACAGGTTTTGGGGTGCACACCTTC.

V usage is TRBV5-1 and J usage is TRBJ2-2; 11 bases fit TRBD2. The J segment lost 5 bases and the V segment lost 2 bases, leaving 5 bases of the junction unmatched. The CDR3 is made up of 16 amino acids. Germline CDR1 SGHRS, CDR2 YFSETQ. This chain's CDR3 is CASSFLAGGATGELFF. CDR3 sequence (DNA): TGCGCCAGCAGCTTCCTAGCGGGAGGCGCGACCGGGGAGCTGTTTTTT.

Concerning this clone: This sample includes further DNA sequences coding for the same CDR3. This chain connects TRBV11-2 to TRBJ2-5; TRBD2 matches 7 bases. V shed 1 base, J shed 7 bases, and the junction held 9 bases outside the gene matches. The germline V gene has CDR1 SGHAT and CDR2 FQNNGV. The CDR3 is 15 amino acids. The CDR3 here is CASSLGAGGGGTQYF. CDR3 DNA: TGTGCCAGCAGCTTAGGGGCAGGTGGGGGGGGGACCCAGTACTTC.

This chain links TRBV5-1 with TRBJ2-3, with 7 bases aligning to TRBD1. CDR3 length: 14 residues. Per germline, CDR1 SGHRS and CDR2 YFSETQ. The V and J ends lost 1 base and 4 bases, in that order; junction bases with no gene match: 3. CDR3 protein: CASSLSTGPDTQYF. The CDR3 DNA is TGCGCCAGCAGCTTGTCGACAGGGCCAGATACGCAGTATTTT.

The V and J genes are TRBV5-1 and TRBJ1-6, with 7 bases matching TRBD1. V was pared by 3 bases and J by 5 bases, with 2 bases of the junction left unmatched. CDR1 SGHRS and CDR2 YFSETQ come from the germline V gene. The CDR3 length is 14 residues. In DNA form, the CDR3 reads TGCGCCAGCAGCTCTCAGGGGGATAATTCACCCCTCCACTTT. Translating it yields CASSSQGDNSPLHF. The full variable domain, its missing parts supplied by reference TRBV5-1 and TRBJ1-6, is KAGVTQTPRYLIKTRGQQVTLSCSPISGHRSVSWYQQTPGQGLQFLFEYFSETQRNKGNFPGRFSGRQFSNSRSEMNVSTLELGDSALYLCASSSQGDNSPLHFGNGTRLTVT.

The chain carries TRBV4-2 and TRBJ1-1; D is perhaps TRBD1 (6 bases). Per the germline V gene, CDR1 is LGHNA and CDR2 is YNFKEQ. Deletions cut 0 bases from V and 4 bases from J, with 15 bases between. This CDR3 region has 16 residues. CDR3 sequence reads: CASSQDGGGGFTEAFF. CDR3 DNA: TGTGCCAGCAGCCAAGATGGGGGTGGGGGCTTCACTGAAGCTTTCTTT.

This clone was observed a few times. The chain combines TRBV5-6 with TRBJ2-7, with D tentatively TRBD2 (6 bases). CDR3 length: 16 amino acids. Germline V gene lookup returns CDR1 SGHDT and CDR2 YYEEEE. V was pared by 5 bases and J by 1 base, with 19 bases between. The CDR3 region has the DNA TGTGCCAGCAGTTCGAGGATGGGACTCCTTTCCTACGAGCAGTACTTC. Protein sequence: CASSSRMGLLSYEQYF.

This chain joins TRBV28 and TRBJ2-1, with 10 bases lining up with TRBD2. Germline assignment: CDR1 MDHEN and CDR2 SYDVKM. The CDR3 covers 16 residues. Trimming removed 7 bases from V and 5 bases from J; junction bases left unmatched: 11. CDR3 in DNA: TGTGCCAGCAACTTGGAGGGACTAGCGATAAACAATGAGCAGTTCTTC. Its translation: CASNLEGLAINNEQFF.

The rearrangement links TRBV15 to TRBJ2-4; 8 bases agree with TRBD1. This CDR3 spans 13 amino acids. From germline, CDR1 is LNHNV and CDR2 YYDKDF (reference sequence). Trimming at V came to 6 bases and at J to 12 bases, leaving 10 bases not matched to a gene. The DNA of the CDR3 is TGTGCCACCAGAGGGACAGGTACGGACAGTCAGTACTTC. It yields the protein CATRGTGTDSQYF.

The chain carries TRBV10-2 and TRBJ1-4; 9 bases fit TRBD1. The trim removed 5 bases at V and 8 bases at J, leaving 6 bases unmatched. This CDR3 is built from 14 residues. CDR1 WSHSY and CDR2 SAAADI come from the germline V gene. CDR3 residues: CASSSTGGREKLFF. The CDR3 coding sequence is TGCGCCAGCAGTTCAACAGGGGGCCGGGAAAAACTGTTTTTT.

Notes on this clone: One junction end disagrees with the germline gene, perhaps due to a read error. The chain recombines TRBV4-1 with TRBJ1-3; D not resolved. Germline V gene sequence: CDR1 MGHRA, CDR2 YSYEKL. This CDR3 has 16 amino acids. The CDR3 DNA reads TGCGCCAGCAGCCGAGTACCGGGTTCCTCTGGAAACGCCATATATTTT. Translation gives CASSRVPGSSGNAIYF.

This chain joins TRBV11-3 and TRBJ2-5, with D maybe TRBD2 (6 bases). This CDR3 contains 15 residues. V shed 5 bases and J shed 0 bases, with 13 bases lying between them. Germline V gives CDR1 SGHNT, CDR2 YENEEA. Here the CDR3 DNA reads TGTGCCAGCAGCCCTTTGCTAGCGTACCAAGAGACCCAGTACTTC. Amino acid sequence: CASSPLLAYQETQYF.